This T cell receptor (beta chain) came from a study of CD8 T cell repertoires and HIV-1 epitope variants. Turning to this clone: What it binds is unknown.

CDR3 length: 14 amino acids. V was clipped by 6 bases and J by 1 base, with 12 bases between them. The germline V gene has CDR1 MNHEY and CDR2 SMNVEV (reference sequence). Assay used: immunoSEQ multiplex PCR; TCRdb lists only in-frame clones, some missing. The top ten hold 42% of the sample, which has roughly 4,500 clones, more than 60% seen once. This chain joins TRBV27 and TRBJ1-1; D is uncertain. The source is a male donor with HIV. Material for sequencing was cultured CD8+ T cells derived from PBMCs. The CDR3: CASRKGRPNTEAFF. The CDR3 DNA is TGTGCCAGCAGAAAAGGACGGCCGAACACTGAAGCTTTCTTT.